In this sample, the clone carrying this T cell receptor beta chain turned up once. The V end was cut by 5 bases, the J end by 3 bases, with 14 bases between. This CDR3 is 14 amino acids long. The V gene's germline CDR1 is SEHNR and CDR2 FQNEAQ (reference sequence). Using immunoSEQ multiplex PCR, the repertoire was profiled, and TCRdb retains in-frame clones only, with some absent. The data hold some 150,000 clones, with 75% to 95% observed a single time. This sample stems from a study of control samples from healthy donors and cancer patients. The specimen sequenced was blood. The sequence was collected from a man in his late teens or twenties in good health. The chain combines TRBV7-9 with TRBJ2-7; D perhaps matches TRBD2 (5 bases). The chain's CDR3 is CASSQSRGSYEQYF. The CDR3, as DNA: TGTGCCAGCAGCCAAAGCCGGGGTAGCTACGAGCAGTACTTC.